Sequencing of this T cell receptor beta chain was carried out in a study of T cell responses to AZD1222 COVID-19 vaccine. Across the whole study: Second doses at about 4 or about 12 weeks were pooled. Study-wide points: Clonal diversity may have been underestimated in mostly white British donors.

In the case of this clone: The antigen remains undetermined.

The method was immunoSEQ multiplex PCR; TCRdb's version includes in-frame clones alone and lacks a portion of them. The data show over 100,000 clones, around nine tenths seen once. Sequenced material: peripheral blood, taken on day 0 of AZD1222 vaccination. This TCR was recovered from an adult in good health.

This CDR3 is CASSYSRDRNTDTQYF. In nucleotides, the CDR3 is TGTGCCAGCAGTTACTCGAGGGACAGAAACACAGATACGCAGTATTTT. This chain links TRBV6-5 with TRBJ2-3; 7 bases are shared with TRBD1. The CDR3 is 16 residues long. Germline V lookup: CDR1 MNHEY, CDR2 SVGAGI. J gave up 2 bases and V 0 bases, and 5 bases lay outside the gene matches.